The sequence of this TCR beta chain was determined in a study of T cells after somatic rescue of genetic block. The germline gives CDR1 SGHRS, CDR2 YFSETQ. Germline trimming cut 4 bases from V and 3 bases from J; bases unmatched to any gene: 7. The CDR3 has 14 amino acids. The data were produced by immunoSEQ multiplex PCR, yet TCRdb's version contains in-frame clones alone and is incomplete. This sample carries around 100,000 clones, over 80% of them seen once, and the ten largest clones take approximately 1.5%. The chain is built from TRBV5-1 and TRBJ2-7; the match to TRBD1 covers 7 bases. This TCR was recovered from a woman aged 18-29 years. Sequencing used peripheral blood mononuclear cells (PBMCs). As DNA, the CDR3 is TGCGCCAGCAGCGACAGGGAAGTAGGCTACGAGCAGTACTTC. Encoded protein: CASSDREVGYEQYF. Full variable domain (rest looked up from reference TRBV5-1 and TRBJ2-7): KAGVTQTPRYLIKTRGQQVTLSCSPISGHRSVSWYQQTPGQGLQFLFEYFSETQRNKGNFPGRFSGRQFSNSRSEMNVSTLELGDSALYLCASSDREVGYEQYFGPGTRLTVT.